This TCR beta chain was captured by sequencing in a study of PD-1 blockade in classical Hodgkin lymphoma. The study's findings and limits: Whoever responded completely had baseline diversity much like that seen in newly diagnosed patients.

CDR1 and CDR2 from the germline V gene are MNHNY and SVGAGI (reference sequence). J was trimmed by 10 bases and V by 6 bases; bases with no gene match: 9. The CDR3 extends over 14 amino acids. Following autologous stem cell transplantation, relapse occurred in every patient, and exposure to brentuximab vedotin varied. Classification of best responses gave complete response, partial response or progressive disease. The data were produced by immunoSEQ multiplex PCR, yet TCRdb's version contains in-frame clones alone and is incomplete. Of tens of thousands of clones listed, roughly 78% are singletons. Details on this clone: What it recognizes is unknown.

The chain carries TRBV6-6 and TRBJ1-6; 7 bases match TRBD1. The receptor's source is a human donor with classical Hodgkin lymphoma. The sample here was peripheral blood mononuclear cells (PBMCs), taken before the second cycle of nivolumab. The CDR3 reads CASRLQGQGSPLHF. CDR3 bases: TGTGCCAGCAGGTTACAGGGGCAGGGGTCACCCCTCCACTTT.